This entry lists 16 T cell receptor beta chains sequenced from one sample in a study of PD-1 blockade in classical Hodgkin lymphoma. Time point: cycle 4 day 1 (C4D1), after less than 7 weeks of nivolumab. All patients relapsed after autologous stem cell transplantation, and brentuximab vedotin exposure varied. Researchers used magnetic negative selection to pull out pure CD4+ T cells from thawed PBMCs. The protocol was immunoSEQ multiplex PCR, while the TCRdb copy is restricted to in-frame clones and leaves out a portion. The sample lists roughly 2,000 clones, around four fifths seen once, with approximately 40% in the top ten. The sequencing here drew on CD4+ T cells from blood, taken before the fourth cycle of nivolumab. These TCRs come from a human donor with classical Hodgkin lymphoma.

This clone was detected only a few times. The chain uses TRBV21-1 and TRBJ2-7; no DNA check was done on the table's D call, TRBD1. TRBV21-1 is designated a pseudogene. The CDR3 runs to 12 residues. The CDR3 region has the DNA TGTGCCAGCCTAGAGGGACAGTACGAGCAGTACTTC. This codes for CASLEGQYEQYF.

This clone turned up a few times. The CDR3 here is CASSQLKAFF. The CDR3, as DNA: TGTGCCAGCAGCCAGTTAAAAGCTTTCTTT. The chain is built from TRBV6-1 and TRBJ1-1; D ambiguous. The CDR3 has 10 residues. With 6 bases removed from V and 9 bases from J, the gap between germline ends came to 8 bases. Germline V CDR1 and CDR2: MNHNS, SASEGT.

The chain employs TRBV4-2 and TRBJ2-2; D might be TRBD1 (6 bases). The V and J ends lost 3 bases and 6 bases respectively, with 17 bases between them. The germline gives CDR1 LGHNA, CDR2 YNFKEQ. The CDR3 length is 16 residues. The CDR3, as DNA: TGTGCCAGCAGCCAGCCCCTAACAGGGAGTGCCGGGGAGCTGTTTTTT. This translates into CASSQPLTGSAGELFF.

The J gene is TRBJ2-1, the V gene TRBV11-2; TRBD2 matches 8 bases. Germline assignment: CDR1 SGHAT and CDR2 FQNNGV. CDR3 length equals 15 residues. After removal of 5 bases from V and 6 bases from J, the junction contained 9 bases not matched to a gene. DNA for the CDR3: TGTGCCAGCAGCACCACCGGGACTAGGGTCAATGAGCAGTTCTTC. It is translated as CASSTTGTRVNEQFF.

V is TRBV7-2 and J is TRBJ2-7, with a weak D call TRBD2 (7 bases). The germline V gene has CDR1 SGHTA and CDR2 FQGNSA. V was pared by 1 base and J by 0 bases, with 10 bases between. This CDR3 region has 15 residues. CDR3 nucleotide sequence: TGTGCCAGCAGCTTAGTCGGGGGGCCCTCCTACGAGCAGTACTTC. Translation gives CASSLVGGPSYEQYF. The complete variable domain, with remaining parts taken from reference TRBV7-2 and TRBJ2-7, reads GAGVSQSPSNKVTEKGKDVELRCDPISGHTALYWYRQSLGQGLEFLIYFQGNSAPDKSGLPSDRFSAERTGGSVSTLTIQRTQQEDSAVYLCASSLVGGPSYEQYFGPGTRLTVT.

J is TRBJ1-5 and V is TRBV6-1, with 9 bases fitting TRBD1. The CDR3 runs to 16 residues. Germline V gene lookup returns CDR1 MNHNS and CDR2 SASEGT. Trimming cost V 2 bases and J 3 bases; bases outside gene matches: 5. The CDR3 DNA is TGTGCCAGCAGTGAAAGGGACAGGGTCCCCAATCAGCCCCAGCATTTT. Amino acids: CASSERDRVPNQPQHF.

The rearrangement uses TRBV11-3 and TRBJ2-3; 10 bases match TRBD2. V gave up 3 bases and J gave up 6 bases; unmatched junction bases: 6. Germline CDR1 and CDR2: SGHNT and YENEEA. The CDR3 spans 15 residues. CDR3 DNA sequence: TGTGCCAGCAGCTTCACACTAGCGGGGTCCGATACGCAGTATTTT. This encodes CASSFTLAGSDTQYF.

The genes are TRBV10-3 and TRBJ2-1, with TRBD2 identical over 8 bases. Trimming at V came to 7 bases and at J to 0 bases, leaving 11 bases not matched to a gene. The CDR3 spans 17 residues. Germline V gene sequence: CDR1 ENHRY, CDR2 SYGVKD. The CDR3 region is CAITKRGGRGSYNEQFF. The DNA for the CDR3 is TGTGCCATCACGAAGCGCGGGGGGCGGGGCTCCTACAATGAGCAGTTCTTC.

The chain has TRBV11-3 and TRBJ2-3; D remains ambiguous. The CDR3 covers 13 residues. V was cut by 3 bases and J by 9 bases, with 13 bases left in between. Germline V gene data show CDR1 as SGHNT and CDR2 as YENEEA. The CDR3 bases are TGTGCCAGCAGCTTTGGGGTTCAAGAGACGCAGTATTTT. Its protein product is CASSFGVQETQYF.

The CDR3 nucleotides read TGTGCCAGTAGTACTGGACCCCGGAACACCGGGGAGCTGTTTTTT. This translates into CASSTGPRNTGELFF. This chain links TRBV19 with TRBJ2-2; no clear D. CDR1 is LNHDA, CDR2 SQIVND, per germline (reference sequence). V was clipped by 4 bases and J by 1 base, with 10 bases between them. The CDR3 is made up of 15 amino acids.

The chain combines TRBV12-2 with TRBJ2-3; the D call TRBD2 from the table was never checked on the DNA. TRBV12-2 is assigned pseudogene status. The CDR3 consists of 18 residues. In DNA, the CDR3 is TGTGCAAGTCGCTTAGCAGGACTAGCGGGCGAGAGCACAGATACGCAGTATTTT. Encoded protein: CASRLAGLAGESTDTQYF.

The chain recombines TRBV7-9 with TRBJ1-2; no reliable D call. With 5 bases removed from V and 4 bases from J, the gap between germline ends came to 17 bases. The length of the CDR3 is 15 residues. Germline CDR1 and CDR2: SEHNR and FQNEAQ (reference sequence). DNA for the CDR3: TGTGCCAGCAGCCCCCTCGAGGTTTTGGCCTATGGCTACACCTTC. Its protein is CASSPLEVLAYGYTF.

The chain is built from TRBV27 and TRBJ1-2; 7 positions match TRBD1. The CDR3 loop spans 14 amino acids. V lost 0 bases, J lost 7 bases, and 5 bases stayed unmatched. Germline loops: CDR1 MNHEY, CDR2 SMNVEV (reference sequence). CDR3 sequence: CASSLSAAGGGYTF. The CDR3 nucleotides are TGTGCCAGCAGTTTATCGGCCGCAGGGGGTGGCTACACCTTC.

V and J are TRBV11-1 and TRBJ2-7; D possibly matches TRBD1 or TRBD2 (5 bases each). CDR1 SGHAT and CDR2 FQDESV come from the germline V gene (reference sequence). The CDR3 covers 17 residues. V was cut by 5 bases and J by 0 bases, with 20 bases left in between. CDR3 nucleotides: TGTGCCAGCAGCCACTTAAAAGGGACCAAGTACTCCTACGAGCAGTACTTC. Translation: CASSHLKGTKYSYEQYF.

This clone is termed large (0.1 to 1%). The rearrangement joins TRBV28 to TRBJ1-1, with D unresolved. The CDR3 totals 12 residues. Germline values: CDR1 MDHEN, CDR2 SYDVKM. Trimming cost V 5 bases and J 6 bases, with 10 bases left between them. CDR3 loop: CASSPTGPEAFF. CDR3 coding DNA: TGTGCCAGCAGTCCCACGGGCCCTGAAGCTTTCTTT.

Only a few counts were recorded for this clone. This CDR3 reads CASKIDGPGNTIYF. CDR3 in DNA: TGTGCCAGCAAGATAGACGGACCTGGAAACACCATATATTTT. V gene TRBV2 combines with J gene TRBJ1-3; D call uncertain. The CDR3 contains 14 residues. Germline CDR1 and CDR2: SNHLY and FYNNEI. V was cut by 7 bases and J by 2 bases, with 12 bases left in between.